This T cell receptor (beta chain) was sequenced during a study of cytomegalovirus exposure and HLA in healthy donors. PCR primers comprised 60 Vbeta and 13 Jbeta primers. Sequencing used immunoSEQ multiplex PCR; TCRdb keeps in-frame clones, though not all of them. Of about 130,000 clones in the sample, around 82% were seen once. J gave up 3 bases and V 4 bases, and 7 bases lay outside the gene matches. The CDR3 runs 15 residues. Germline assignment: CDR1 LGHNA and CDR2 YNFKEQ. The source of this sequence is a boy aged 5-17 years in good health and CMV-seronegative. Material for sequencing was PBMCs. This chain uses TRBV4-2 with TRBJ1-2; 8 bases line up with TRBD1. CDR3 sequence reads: CASSPGQGLDYGYTF. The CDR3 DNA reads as TGTGCCAGCAGCCCCGGACAGGGACTCGACTATGGCTACACCTTC.